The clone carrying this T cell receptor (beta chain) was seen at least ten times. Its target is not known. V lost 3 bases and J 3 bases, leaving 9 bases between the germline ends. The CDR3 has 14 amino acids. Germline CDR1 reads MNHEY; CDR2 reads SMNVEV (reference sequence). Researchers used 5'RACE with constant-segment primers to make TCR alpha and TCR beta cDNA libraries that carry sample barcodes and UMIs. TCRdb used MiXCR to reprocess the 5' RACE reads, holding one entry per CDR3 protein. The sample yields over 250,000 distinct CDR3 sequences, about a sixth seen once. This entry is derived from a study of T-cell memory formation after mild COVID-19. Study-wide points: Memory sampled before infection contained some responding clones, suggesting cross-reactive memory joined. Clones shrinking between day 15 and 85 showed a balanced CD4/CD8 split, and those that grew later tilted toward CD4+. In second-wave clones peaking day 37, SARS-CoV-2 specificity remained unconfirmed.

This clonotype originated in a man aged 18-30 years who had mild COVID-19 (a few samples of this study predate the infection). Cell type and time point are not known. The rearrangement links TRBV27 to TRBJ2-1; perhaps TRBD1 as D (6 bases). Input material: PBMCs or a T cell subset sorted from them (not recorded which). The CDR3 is CASSFAGVYNEQFF. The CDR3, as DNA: TGTGCCAGCAGTTTCGCAGGGGTCTACAATGAGCAGTTCTTC.